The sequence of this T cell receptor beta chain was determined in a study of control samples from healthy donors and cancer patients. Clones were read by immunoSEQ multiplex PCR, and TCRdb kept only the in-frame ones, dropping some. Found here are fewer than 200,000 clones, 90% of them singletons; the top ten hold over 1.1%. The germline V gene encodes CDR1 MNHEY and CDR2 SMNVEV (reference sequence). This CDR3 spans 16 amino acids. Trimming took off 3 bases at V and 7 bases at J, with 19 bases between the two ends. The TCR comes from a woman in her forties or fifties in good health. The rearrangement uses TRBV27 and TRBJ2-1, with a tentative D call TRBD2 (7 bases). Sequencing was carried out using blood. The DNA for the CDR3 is TGTGCCAGCAGTTTCGGGGTGGGAGGGGGAAATAATGAGCAGTTCTTC. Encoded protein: CASSFGVGGGNNEQFF.